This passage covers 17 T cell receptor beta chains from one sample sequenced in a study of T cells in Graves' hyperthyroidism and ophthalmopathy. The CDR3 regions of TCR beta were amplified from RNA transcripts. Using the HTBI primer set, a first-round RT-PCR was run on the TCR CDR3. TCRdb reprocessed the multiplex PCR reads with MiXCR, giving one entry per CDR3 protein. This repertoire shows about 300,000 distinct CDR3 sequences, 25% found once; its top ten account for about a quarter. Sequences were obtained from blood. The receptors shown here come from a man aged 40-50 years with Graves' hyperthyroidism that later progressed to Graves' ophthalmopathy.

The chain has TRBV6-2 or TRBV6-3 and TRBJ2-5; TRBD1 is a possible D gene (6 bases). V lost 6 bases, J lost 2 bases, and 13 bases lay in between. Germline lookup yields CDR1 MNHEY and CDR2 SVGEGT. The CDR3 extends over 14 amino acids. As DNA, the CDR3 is TGTGCCAGCAGGAAACAGGGTCGGCAAGAGACCCAGTACTTC. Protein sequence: CASRKQGRQETQYF.

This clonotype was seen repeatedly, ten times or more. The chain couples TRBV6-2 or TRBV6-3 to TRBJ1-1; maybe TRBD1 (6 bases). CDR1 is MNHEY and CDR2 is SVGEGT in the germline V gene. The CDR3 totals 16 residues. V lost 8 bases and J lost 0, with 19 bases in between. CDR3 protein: CASALGGGWVNTEAFF. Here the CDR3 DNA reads TGTGCCAGCGCTTTAGGCGGGGGCTGGGTGAACACTGAAGCTTTCTTT.

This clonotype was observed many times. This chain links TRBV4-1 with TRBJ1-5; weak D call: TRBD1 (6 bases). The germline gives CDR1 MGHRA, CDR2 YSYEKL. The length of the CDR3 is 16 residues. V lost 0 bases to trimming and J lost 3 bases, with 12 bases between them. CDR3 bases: TGCGCCAGCAGCCAAGATGGGCAGGGGATCAATCAGCCCCAGCATTTT. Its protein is CASSQDGQGINQPQHF.

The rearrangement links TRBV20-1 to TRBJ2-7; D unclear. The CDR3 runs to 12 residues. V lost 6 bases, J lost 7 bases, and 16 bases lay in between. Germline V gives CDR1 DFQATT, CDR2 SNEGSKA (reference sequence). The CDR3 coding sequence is TGCAGTGCCGACGGAGTCACGCGGGAGCAGTACTTC. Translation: CSADGVTREQYF.

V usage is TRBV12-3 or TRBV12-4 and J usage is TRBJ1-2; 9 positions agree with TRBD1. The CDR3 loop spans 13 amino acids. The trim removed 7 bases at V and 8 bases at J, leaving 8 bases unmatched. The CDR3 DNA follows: TGTGCCAGCATTCTGGACAGGGGAGGAGGCTACACCTTC. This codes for CASILDRGGGYTF.

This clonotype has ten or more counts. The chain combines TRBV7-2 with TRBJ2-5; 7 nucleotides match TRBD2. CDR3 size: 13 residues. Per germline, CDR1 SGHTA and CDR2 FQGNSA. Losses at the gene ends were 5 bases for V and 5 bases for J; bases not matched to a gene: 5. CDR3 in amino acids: CASSELAKETQYF. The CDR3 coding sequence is TGTGCCAGCAGCGAACTAGCGAAGGAGACCCAGTACTTC.

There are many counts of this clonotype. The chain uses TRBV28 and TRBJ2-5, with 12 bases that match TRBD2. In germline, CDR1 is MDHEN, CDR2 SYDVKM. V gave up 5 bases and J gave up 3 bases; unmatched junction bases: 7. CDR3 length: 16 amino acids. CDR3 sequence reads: CASSPRLAGVEETQYF. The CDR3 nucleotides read TGTGCCAGCAGTCCAAGACTAGCGGGAGTGGAAGAGACCCAGTACTTC.

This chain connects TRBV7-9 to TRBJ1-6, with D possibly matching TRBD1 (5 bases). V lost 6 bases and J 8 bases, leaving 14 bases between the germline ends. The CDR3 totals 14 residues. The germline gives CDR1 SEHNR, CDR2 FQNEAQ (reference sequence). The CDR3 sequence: CASRFRGPDSPLHF. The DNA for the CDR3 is TGTGCCAGCAGATTTAGGGGCCCAGATTCACCCCTCCACTTT.

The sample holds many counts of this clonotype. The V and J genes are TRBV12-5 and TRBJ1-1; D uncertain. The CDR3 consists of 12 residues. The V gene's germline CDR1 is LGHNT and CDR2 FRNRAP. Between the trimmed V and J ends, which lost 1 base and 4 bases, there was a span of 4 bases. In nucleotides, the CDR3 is TGTGCTAGTGGTTTGGGGGGCACTGAAGCTTTCTTT. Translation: CASGLGGTEAFF.

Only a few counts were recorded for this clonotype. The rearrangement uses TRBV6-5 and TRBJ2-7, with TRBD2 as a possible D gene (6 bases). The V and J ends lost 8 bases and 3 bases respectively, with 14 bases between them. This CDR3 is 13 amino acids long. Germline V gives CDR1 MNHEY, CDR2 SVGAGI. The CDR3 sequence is CASQPLGGYEQYF. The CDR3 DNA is TGTGCCAGCCAGCCGTTGGGGGGCTACGAGCAGTACTTC.

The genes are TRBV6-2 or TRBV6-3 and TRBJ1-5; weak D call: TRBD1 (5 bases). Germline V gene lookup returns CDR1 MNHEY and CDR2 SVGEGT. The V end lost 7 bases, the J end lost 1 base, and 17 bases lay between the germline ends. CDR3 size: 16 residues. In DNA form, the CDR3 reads TGTGCCAGCACCCCCGGGGGGGTACCAAGCAATCAGCCCCAGCATTTT. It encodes CASTPGGVPSNQPQHF.

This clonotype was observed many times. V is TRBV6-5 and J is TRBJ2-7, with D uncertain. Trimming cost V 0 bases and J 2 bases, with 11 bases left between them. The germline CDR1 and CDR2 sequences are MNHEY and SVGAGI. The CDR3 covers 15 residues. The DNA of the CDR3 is TGTGCCAGCAGTTACTCACCAGGTTGGACCTACGAGCAGTACTTC. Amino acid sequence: CASSYSPGWTYEQYF.

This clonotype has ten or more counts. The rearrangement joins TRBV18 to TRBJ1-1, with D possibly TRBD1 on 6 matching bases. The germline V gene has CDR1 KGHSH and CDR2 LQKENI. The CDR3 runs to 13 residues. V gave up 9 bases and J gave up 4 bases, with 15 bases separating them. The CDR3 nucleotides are TGTGCCAGTTCAACGGGGGCCGGCACTGAAGCTTTCTTT. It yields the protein CASSTGAGTEAFF.

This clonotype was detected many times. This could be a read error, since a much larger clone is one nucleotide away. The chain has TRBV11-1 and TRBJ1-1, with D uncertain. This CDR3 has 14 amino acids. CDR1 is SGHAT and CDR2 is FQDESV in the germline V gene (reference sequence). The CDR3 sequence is CAGSLLLVNTEAFF. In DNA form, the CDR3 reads TGTGCCGGCAGCTTATTGTTGGTGAACACTGAAGCTTTCTTT.

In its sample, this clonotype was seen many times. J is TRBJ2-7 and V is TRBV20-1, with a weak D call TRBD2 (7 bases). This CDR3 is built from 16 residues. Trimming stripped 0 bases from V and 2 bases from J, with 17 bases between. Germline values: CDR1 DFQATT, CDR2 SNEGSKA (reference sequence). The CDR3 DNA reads TGCAGTGCTAGAGATTCGGCGGGAGAGGGGGCCTACGAGCAGTACTTC. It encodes CSARDSAGEGAYEQYF.

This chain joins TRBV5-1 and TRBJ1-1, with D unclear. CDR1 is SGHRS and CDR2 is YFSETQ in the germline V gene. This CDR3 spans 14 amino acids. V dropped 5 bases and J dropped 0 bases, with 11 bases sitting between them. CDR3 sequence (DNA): TGCGCCAGCAGGGCGAGTAGTATGAACACTGAAGCTTTCTTT. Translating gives CASRASSMNTEAFF.

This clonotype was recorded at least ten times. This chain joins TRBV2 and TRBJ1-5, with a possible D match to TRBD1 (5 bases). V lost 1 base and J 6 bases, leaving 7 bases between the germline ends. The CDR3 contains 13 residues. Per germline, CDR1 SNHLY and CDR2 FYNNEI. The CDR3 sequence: CASSEEGRQPQHF. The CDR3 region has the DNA TGTGCCAGCAGTGAAGAGGGACGTCAGCCCCAGCATTTT.